This T cell receptor (beta chain) was obtained from a study of cytomegalovirus exposure and HLA in healthy donors. TCRdb keeps only in-frame clones here, not all; method: immunoSEQ multiplex PCR. The table has about 150,000 clones, 86% seen once. As concerns this clone: Its matching antigen is unknown.

Study-wide findings and caveats: In vitro work confirmed that three CMV-associated chains recognize CMV antigens. TCR beta chains numbering more than 150 were designated cytomegalovirus-associated.

The CDR3 is 15 residues long. Germline assignment: CDR1 SEHNR and CDR2 FQNEAQ (reference sequence). V lost 5 bases to trimming and J lost 2 bases, with 12 bases between them. V and J are TRBV7-9 and TRBJ1-4; D perhaps matches TRBD1 (6 bases). The sequencing sample was made of PBMCs. The TCR comes from a human donor in good health. CDR3 nucleotide sequence: TGTGCCAGCAGCCGCGGGGGCTTGACTAATGAAAAACTGTTTTTT. Translating it yields CASSRGGLTNEKLFF.